These T cell receptor beta chains were read from a single sample in a study of shared clonotypes between healthy human individuals. Measured with immunoSEQ multiplex PCR; TCRdb has only the in-frame clones, and not every one. The data contain about 2.4 million clones, more than 85% of them seen just once; the ten biggest clones take up 0.36%. Sequencing was carried out using naive CD4+ T cells from PBMCs. The receptors here all came from a man younger than 35 in good health. Some clones in this sample may be carry-over from other donors' samples. Each CDR3 is given with its conserved first and last residue.

j_call: TRBJ1-4
v_call: TRBV7-9
cdr3_aa: CASRPRDGDEKLFF

j_call: TRBJ2-3
v_call: TRBV9
cdr3_aa: CASSVGSSLTDTQYF

j_call: TRBJ2-7
v_call: TRBV7-8
cdr3_aa: CASSLVRFYEQYF

j_call: TRBJ2-1
v_call: TRBV29-1
cdr3_aa: CSVRPQRGYNEQFF

j_call: TRBJ2-1
v_call: TRBV9
cdr3_aa: CASSAGQGSNEQFF

j_call: TRBJ2-2
v_call: TRBV30
cdr3_aa: CAWRGADRATGELFF

j_call: TRBJ1-4
v_call: TRBV2
cdr3_aa: CASSESVRDREKLFF

j_call: TRBJ2-7
v_call: TRBV1
cdr3_aa: CTSRIRAYRPYEQYF

j_call: TRBJ1-1
v_call: TRBV6-1
cdr3_aa: CASSATLNTEAFF

j_call: TRBJ2-7
v_call: TRBV2
cdr3_aa: CASSGGGLAGLLSEQYF

j_call: TRBJ2-3
v_call: TRBV7-3
cdr3_aa: CASSLQASGQDTQYF

j_call: TRBJ1-5
v_call: TRBV2
cdr3_aa: CASSDFPDQPQHF

j_call: TRBJ2-2
v_call: TRBV4-3
cdr3_aa: CASSPGLAGVTGELFF

j_call: TRBJ2-1
v_call: TRBV9
cdr3_aa: CASSVEPAGGGQQFF

j_call: TRBJ2-4
v_call: TRBV28
cdr3_aa: CASSSTGAFGKNIQYF

j_call: TRBJ2-5
v_call: TRBV14
cdr3_aa: CASSQNFQETQYF

j_call: TRBJ1-3
v_call: TRBV5-4
cdr3_aa: CASSSRRETGNTIYF

j_call: TRBJ1-2
v_call: TRBV18
cdr3_aa: CASSPASMGGYGYTF

j_call: TRBJ2-5
v_call: TRBV6-1
cdr3_aa: CASLTAGETQYF

j_call: TRBJ1-2
v_call: TRBV6-5
cdr3_aa: CASSYGFYADYGYTF

j_call: TRBJ2-3
v_call: TRBV4-2
cdr3_aa: CASSQDGAGGPTDTQYF

j_call: TRBJ2-7
v_call: TRBV28
cdr3_aa: CASSATRGASGYEQYF

j_call: TRBJ2-3
v_call: TRBV7-3
cdr3_aa: CASSSRTQTASGRMDTQYF

j_call: TRBJ2-6
v_call: TRBV27
cdr3_aa: CASSSGSGANVLTF

j_call: TRBJ2-3
v_call: TRBV19
cdr3_aa: CASSVSSGRITQYF

j_call: TRBJ1-1
v_call: TRBV25-1
cdr3_aa: CASKGLNTEAFF

j_call: TRBJ2-7
v_call: TRBV27
cdr3_aa: CASSPTPYVEQYF

j_call: TRBJ1-3
v_call: TRBV4-1
cdr3_aa: CASSLKRVGGSASGNTIYF

j_call: TRBJ2-3
v_call: TRBV18
cdr3_aa: CASSPSRGTDTQYF

j_call: TRBJ1-2
v_call: TRBV28
cdr3_aa: CASSPFPTGGELAGYTF

j_call: TRBJ2-7
v_call: TRBV7-9
cdr3_aa: CASSRSGKTYEQYF

j_call: TRBJ1-5
v_call: TRBV4-1
cdr3_aa: CASSQGSAGGSNQPQHF

j_call: TRBJ2-7
v_call: TRBV27
cdr3_aa: CASSWRTGNSEQYF

j_call: TRBJ2-7
v_call: TRBV6-1
cdr3_aa: CASSEGGRTYEQYF

j_call: TRBJ1-1
v_call: TRBV19
cdr3_aa: CASNTGMNTEAFF

j_call: TRBJ1-5
v_call: TRBV6-5
cdr3_aa: CASSYSIGYQPQHF

j_call: TRBJ1-6
v_call: TRBV10-3
cdr3_aa: CAISESSPAGGLGSPLHF

j_call: TRBJ2-1
v_call: TRBV9
cdr3_aa: CASSVGDGYNEQFF

j_call: TRBJ2-5
v_call: TRBV6-5
cdr3_aa: CASSYSKAQTETQYF

j_call: TRBJ1-5
v_call: TRBV5-5
cdr3_aa: CASSSDRGLRQPQHF

j_call: TRBJ2-3
v_call: TRBV29-1
cdr3_aa: CSVEGLAGDGASTDTQYF

j_call: TRBJ2-5
v_call: TRBV5-4
cdr3_aa: CASSYRLAAQETQYF

j_call: TRBJ1-2
v_call: TRBV5-1
cdr3_aa: CASRELDFNYGYTF

j_call: TRBJ2-5
v_call: TRBV28
cdr3_aa: CASSSLTGAETQYF

j_call: TRBJ1-5
v_call: TRBV27
cdr3_aa: CASSLYAGTYSNQPQHF

j_call: TRBJ2-1
v_call: TRBV5-1
cdr3_aa: CASSPTMGLAGGREQFF

j_call: TRBJ2-5
v_call: TRBV28
cdr3_aa: CASSPHRGRETQYF

j_call: TRBJ1-5
v_call: TRBV11-2
cdr3_aa: CASSSTGPTQHF

j_call: TRBJ2-3
v_call: TRBV30
cdr3_aa: CAWTVPGGTDTQYF

j_call: TRBJ2-3
v_call: TRBV9
cdr3_aa: CASSPRRATDTQYF

j_call: TRBJ2-4
v_call: TRBV7-2
cdr3_aa: CASSWQGLAKNIQYF

j_call: TRBJ2-1
v_call: TRBV6-6
cdr3_aa: CASSNRRGDNEQFF

j_call: TRBJ2-3
v_call: TRBV7-3
cdr3_aa: CASSSTPGLAIGDTQYF